This T cell receptor (beta chain) came from a study of Tregs in tolerant kidney transplant recipients. The data were produced by immunoSEQ multiplex PCR, yet TCRdb's version contains in-frame clones alone and is incomplete. The table lists 100,000 to 150,000 clones, roughly nine tenths of them singletons, with more than 0.5% in the top ten. This CDR3 has 14 amino acids. Trimming at V came to 4 bases and at J to 6 bases, leaving 8 bases not matched to a gene. Germline loops: CDR1 WSHSY, CDR2 SAAADI. Unstimulated Tregs (CD4+CD25+CD127-) and CD4+CD25- non-Tregs were sorted from PBMCs. This clone came up once. What it binds is not known. Whole-study results and caveats: Activated donor B cell expansion appeared to reveal the most relevant donor-specific TCRbeta repertoire.

V is TRBV10-2 and J is TRBJ1-1, with 7 nucleotides matching TRBD1. Sequenced material: CD4+ T cells from blood. The clonotype comes from a human donor in good health. CDR3 sequence reads: CASSVSRGNAEAFF. The CDR3 DNA follows: TGCGCCAGCAGTGTTTCCAGGGGGAATGCTGAAGCTTTCTTT.